The sequence of this TCR beta chain was determined in a study of T cell repertoires in cytomegalovirus infection. Whole-study context: Selection of CMV epitopes for the study included recently identified HLA-C-restricted and well-studied HLA-B-restricted ones. Matching HLA type and CMV infection were both indicated by public TCR beta signatures.

There are many counts of this clonotype. Its target is unknown. The study, taken as a whole, reports: People with CMV and the relevant HLA were identified by cumulative public TCR beta family frequency. HLA-C-restricted CMV-specific TCR beta clonotypes prevailed in the ex vivo response.

This CDR3 is 11 amino acids long. Trimming removed 5 bases at V and 4 bases at J, with 3 bases between. Per the germline V gene, CDR1 is SGHTA and CDR2 is FQGNSA. TCRdb re-called the reads with MiXCR, one entry per CDR3 protein. The sample carries a few hundred thousand distinct CDR3 sequences, less than 25% recorded once. The sequencing here drew on cultured PBMCs, taken from culture after CMV antigen stimulation. The clonotype was recovered from a human donor in good health (CMV status not recorded). Some clones in this sample may be carry-over from other donors' samples. V usage is TRBV7-2 and J usage is TRBJ2-1; D unclear. The CDR3 region has the DNA TGTGCCAGCAGCGCATACAATGAGCAGTTCTTC. It encodes CASSAYNEQFF.